Following are 12 T cell receptor beta chains from one sample sequenced in a study of blood T cell repertoires in COVID-19. The method was immunoSEQ multiplex PCR; TCRdb's version includes in-frame clones alone and lacks a portion of them. The sample gives 150,000 to 200,000 clones, 90% of which show up once; 0.6% to 0.8% is in the top ten. Sequencing was performed on peripheral blood. These receptors originate from a man aged 45-65 years with acute or convalescent COVID-19.

This clone occurred once. This chain joins TRBV10-3 and TRBJ2-7; weak D call: TRBD1 (5 bases). CDR3 length: 15 amino acids. V was shortened by 0 bases and J by 5 bases, with 14 bases between the two germline ends. The V gene's germline CDR1 is ENHRY and CDR2 SYGVKD. The CDR3 DNA follows: TGTGCCATCAGTGAGTCGGCAGGGCAGTGGAACGAGCAGTACTTC. Amino acid sequence: CAISESAGQWNEQYF.

The chain recombines TRBV13 with TRBJ1-6; D gene uncertain. The CDR3 covers 14 residues. Trimming took 0 bases from V and 7 from J, leaving 7 bases between them. Germline CDR1 reads PRHDT; CDR2 reads FYEKMQ (reference sequence). The CDR3 DNA reads TGTGCCAGCAGCTTAGGTGGGAGGAATTCACCCCTCCACTTT. Translation: CASSLGGRNSPLHF.

V gene TRBV7-9 combines with J gene TRBJ1-4; D ambiguous. The V end was cut by 5 bases, the J end by 3 bases, with 7 bases between. The CDR3 loop spans 13 amino acids. Germline assignment: CDR1 SEHNR and CDR2 FQNEAQ (reference sequence). CDR3 residues: CASSERPNEKLFF. The CDR3 nucleotides read TGTGCCAGCAGCGAGCGCCCTAATGAAAAACTGTTTTTT.

This chain uses TRBV28 with TRBJ2-5; the match to TRBD1 covers 7 bases. Per the germline V gene, CDR1 is MDHEN and CDR2 is SYDVKM. Unmatched junction bases numbered 12, after V lost 5 bases and J lost 9 bases. This CDR3 comprises 14 residues. The CDR3 DNA reads as TGTGCCAGCAGTCGGGACAGACTCCAAGATGCCCAGTACTTC. Its translation is CASSRDRLQDAQYF.

This chain connects TRBV9 to TRBJ1-2, with 9 nucleotides matching TRBD1. Germline V gives CDR1 SGDLS, CDR2 YYNGEE. V gave up 4 bases and J gave up 4 bases; unmatched junction bases: 5. The CDR3 covers 14 residues. The CDR3 coding sequence is TGTGCCAGCAGCAAGCCGGACAGGGGCTATGGCTACACCTTC. Translated: CASSKPDRGYGYTF.

The CDR3 nucleotides read TGTGCCAGCGCAGGGGGCACTGGAAACACCATATATTTT. This translates into CASAGGTGNTIYF. The V gene is TRBV7-9, the J gene TRBJ1-3; 8 nucleotides match TRBD1. This CDR3 contains 13 residues. The germline gives CDR1 SEHNR, CDR2 FQNEAQ (reference sequence). J gave up 2 bases and V 8 bases, and 2 bases lay outside the gene matches. The full variable domain, its missing parts supplied by reference TRBV7-9 and TRBJ1-3, is DTGVSQNPRHKITKRGQNVTFRCDPISEHNRLYWYRQTLGQGPEFLTYFQNEAQLEKSRLLSDRFSAERPKGSFSTLEIQRTEQGDSAMYLCASAGGTGNTIYFGEGSWLTVV.

The V call is TRBV3-1 (or the pseudogene TRBV3-2), the J call TRBJ1-4; a weak D match, TRBD1 (5 bases). Germline values: CDR1 LGHDT, CDR2 YNNKEL (reference sequence). CDR3 length: 14 residues. Trimming removed 5 bases from V and 2 bases from J, with 9 bases in between. The CDR3 coding sequence is TGTGCCAGCAGCTGGCGGGGGACTAATGAAAAACTGTTTTTT. This translates into CASSWRGTNEKLFF.

The rearrangement joins TRBV7-8 to TRBJ1-3; 10 nucleotides align to TRBD1. Trimming took 7 bases from V and 2 from J; bases not matched to a gene: 8. This CDR3 spans 16 amino acids. Germline CDR1 and CDR2: SGHVS and FQNEAQ. CDR3 DNA: TGTGCCAGCACCAGGGGACAGGGGAGAGCTGGAAACACCATATATTTT. It is translated as CASTRGQGRAGNTIYF.

The CDR3 sequence: CASSQAEPPGNSPLHF. As DNA, the CDR3 is TGCGCCAGCAGCCAAGCGGAGCCTCCTGGCAATTCACCCCTCCACTTT. V is TRBV4-3 and J is TRBJ1-6; D gene ambiguous. The CDR3 runs 16 residues. V was clipped by 1 base and J by 7 bases, with 14 bases between them. The V gene's germline CDR1 is LGHNA and CDR2 YSLEER.

The chain recombines TRBV10-3 with TRBJ1-3; 9 bases are a match to TRBD1. After removal of 8 bases from V and 1 base from J, the junction contained 6 bases not matched to a gene. The germline V gene has CDR1 ENHRY and CDR2 SYGVKD. This CDR3 comprises 15 residues. The CDR3 DNA follows: TGTGCCATCGGTCCCGGGACAGGGTCTGGAAACACCATATATTTT. This encodes CAIGPGTGSGNTIYF.

This clone was seen a handful of times. The chain combines TRBV6-6 with TRBJ2-5, with unresolved D. From germline, CDR1 is MNHNY and CDR2 SVGAGI (reference sequence). V was pared by 0 bases and J by 2 bases, with 7 bases between. There are 14 residues in the CDR3. The CDR3 region is CASSYSADQETQYF. CDR3 nucleotide sequence: TGTGCCAGCAGTTACTCGGCAGATCAAGAGACCCAGTACTTC.

This rearrangement joins TRBV4-1 to TRBJ1-4; tentative D call: TRBD1 (6 bases). The germline V gene encodes CDR1 MGHRA and CDR2 YSYEKL. This CDR3 has 14 amino acids. With 4 bases removed from V and 8 bases from J, the gap between germline ends came to 14 bases. Here the CDR3 reads CASSPTGLIEKLFF. The CDR3 DNA reads as TGCGCCAGCAGCCCGACAGGCCTTATCGAAAAACTGTTTTTT.